These 29 T cell receptor beta chains share one sample of origin, sequenced in a study of Ad26.COV2.S vaccination and SARS-CoV-2 variants (dated by TCRdb to the early 2020s). The protocol used for the library was the immunoSEQ multiplex PCR assay. TCRdb provides this immuneACCESS table in a form limited to in-frame rearrangements. Some clones are lacking; in checked studies, under half of them reflect an unresolved V gene, and why the rest are absent is not known. Within this sample are about 500,000 clones, with 80% to 90% of them counted one time only. The ten largest clones capture about 1.5% of the sample. The sample's treatment or condition label is to be understood as: roughly 18 received Ad26.COV2.S at low or high dose, single or two shots; five or six received placebo; per-sample allocation not given. Repertoires of vaccine and placebo recipients were sequenced from samples taken on day 63 after the first injection.

Sequenced here: peripheral blood, sampled in a trial of Ad26.COV2.S vaccine versus placebo. All receptors come from a person aged 18-60 years who received the Ad26.COV2.S COVID-19 vaccine or a placebo.

The genes are TRBV28 and TRBJ2-2; TRBD2 aligns across 7 bases. Germline CDR1 MDHEN, CDR2 SYDVKM. The CDR3 spans 19 residues. V lost 3 bases to trimming and J lost 4 bases; unmatched junction nucleotides: 17. For the CDR3, the DNA is TGTGCCAGCAGTTTTCGGGTTTTTATGAGGGAGGGCCGCACCGGGGAGCTGTTTTTT. This encodes CASSFRVFMREGRTGELFF.

This chain connects TRBV4-1 to TRBJ2-7; D remains ambiguous. Germline V gene data show CDR1 as MGHRA and CDR2 as YSYEKL. This CDR3 is built from 14 residues. V was pared by 1 base and J by 3 bases, with 10 bases between. In DNA, the CDR3 is TGCGCCAGCAGCCAAGGGGCAACCCACTACGAGCAGTACTTC. Its translation: CASSQGATHYEQYF.

The V gene is TRBV19, the J gene TRBJ2-2; no clear D gene. Trimming cost V 6 bases and J 1 base, with 12 bases left between them. CDR1 and CDR2 (germline): LNHDA, SQIVND (reference sequence). CDR3 length: 15 amino acids. CDR3 sequence reads: CASSASRKNTGELFF. The CDR3 DNA follows: TGTGCCAGTAGCGCCTCTAGGAAGAACACCGGGGAGCTGTTTTTT.

The chain joins TRBV7-9 to TRBJ2-2, with 10 nucleotides matching TRBD2. Germline V gene data show CDR1 as SEHNR and CDR2 as FQNEAQ (reference sequence). The CDR3 consists of 16 residues. The V segment lost 5 bases and the J segment 2 bases; nucleotides outside the gene matches: 5. The CDR3: CASSTSGTINTGELFF. The CDR3, as DNA: TGTGCCAGCAGCACTAGCGGGACTATAAACACCGGGGAGCTGTTTTTT.

Remarks on this clone: In the same sample, other DNA sequences code for this CDR3. This chain connects TRBV6-2 or TRBV6-3 to TRBJ2-3; 7 bases agree with TRBD2. Germline V gene sequence: CDR1 MNHEY, CDR2 SVGEGT. This CDR3 spans 15 amino acids. V trimming: 2 bases; J trimming: 1 base; junction bases outside the gene matches: 3. This CDR3 reads CASSYGAGGTDTQYF. The CDR3 nucleotides read TGTGCCAGCAGTTACGGCGCGGGAGGCACAGATACGCAGTATTTT.

This chain links TRBV18 with TRBJ2-2; unclear D gene. Germline assignment: CDR1 KGHSH and CDR2 LQKENI. The CDR3 sequence is 14 residues long. V was pared by 3 bases and J by 1 base, with 6 bases between. The CDR3 protein is CASSPTGNTGELFF. CDR3 bases: TGTGCCAGCTCACCTACGGGGAACACCGGGGAGCTGTTTTTT.

V gene TRBV12-3 or TRBV12-4 combines with J gene TRBJ2-7; TRBD2 is a possible D gene (5 bases). V was clipped by 7 bases and J by 4 bases, with 14 bases between them. The CDR3 totals 13 residues. The DNA for the CDR3 is TGTGCCAGCAATAAGAACGGGGTGTACGAGCAGTACTTC. This encodes CASNKNGVYEQYF.

V gene TRBV7-2 combines with J gene TRBJ1-2; the D gene is possibly TRBD1 (6 bases). The CDR3 has 13 amino acids. V was shortened by 5 bases and J by 10 bases, with 17 bases between the two germline ends. Looked up from germline, CDR1 is SGHTA and CDR2 is FQGNSA. Here the CDR3 reads CASSSRQAYDYTF. DNA of the CDR3: TGTGCCAGCAGCAGCCGACAGGCTTACGACTACACCTTC.

The CDR3 DNA follows: TGTGCCAGCCGGGACACGTACTCTGGAAACACCATATATTTT. It codes for CASRDTYSGNTIYF. V and J are TRBV19 and TRBJ1-3; D is perhaps TRBD1 (6 bases). This CDR3 comprises 14 residues. Looked up from germline, CDR1 is LNHDA and CDR2 is SQIVND (reference sequence). V lost 9 bases to trimming and J lost 0 bases, with 12 bases between them.

V and J are TRBV23-1 and TRBJ2-7, with D perhaps TRBD2 (5 bases). TRBV23-1 is filed as an ORF, its function uncertain. V was cut by 8 bases and J by 5 bases, with 19 bases left in between. The CDR3 spans 14 residues. The CDR3 here is CASYRLFLYNEQYF. DNA of the CDR3: TGCGCCAGCTACCGACTATTTCTCTATAACGAGCAGTACTTC.

This chain links TRBV11-2 with TRBJ2-1; TRBD2 might be the D (5 bases). CDR1 is SGHAT and CDR2 is FQNNGV in the germline V gene. The CDR3 spans 15 residues. The V gene lost 6 bases and the J gene lost 0 bases, with 12 bases spanning the gap. The CDR3: CASRLDLSSYNEQFF. CDR3 DNA: TGTGCCAGCAGATTGGACTTAAGCTCCTACAATGAGCAGTTCTTC.

CDR3 coding DNA: TGTGCCAGCAGCTTGGGACGGACGTCCGAGCAGTACTTC. Its translation: CASSLGRTSEQYF. V and J are TRBV5-6 and TRBJ2-7; D is uncertain. Germline assignment: CDR1 SGHDT and CDR2 YYEEEE. V lost 0 bases and J lost 6, with 10 bases in between. CDR3 length: 13 residues.

As to this clone: Other DNA sequences in the sample encode the same CDR3. V gene TRBV6-5 combines with J gene TRBJ1-3; the D is unclear. This CDR3 contains 15 residues. Germline V gene data show CDR1 as MNHEY and CDR2 as SVGAGI. The V gene lost 0 bases and the J gene lost 1 base, with 7 bases spanning the gap. The CDR3: CASSYSGRSGNTIYF. In DNA form, the CDR3 reads TGTGCCAGCAGTTACTCAGGAAGGTCTGGAAACACCATATATTTT.

In the case of this clone: Other DNA sequences in this specimen translate into the identical CDR3. CDR3 DNA sequence: TGTGCCAGTAGTATAGCTGGGGGTCAGCCCCAGCATTTT. This sequence encodes CASSIAGGQPQHF. This sequence joins TRBV19 and TRBJ1-5; D is possibly TRBD1 (5 bases). V gave up 1 base and J gave up 6 bases, with 7 bases separating them. Germline values: CDR1 LNHDA, CDR2 SQIVND (reference sequence). This CDR3 is 13 amino acids long.

This clone was seen only once. The J gene is TRBJ1-2, the V gene TRBV15; D may be TRBD1 (5 bases). CDR1 is LNHNV, CDR2 YYDKDF, per germline (reference sequence). V lost 9 bases to trimming and J lost 5 bases, with 22 bases between them. The CDR3 contains 15 residues. The DNA for the CDR3 is TGTGCCACACAACCGGGACGTGACCCGCTGTATGGCTACACCTTC. Its translation: CATQPGRDPLYGYTF. Variable domain in full (rest from reference TRBV15 and TRBJ1-2): DAMVIQNPRYQVTQFGKPVTLSCSQTLNHNVMYWYQQKSSQAPKLLFHYYDKDFNNEADTPDNFQSRRPNTSFCFLDIRSPGLGDTAMYLCATQPGRDPLYGYTFGSGTRLTVV.

CDR3 sequence: CASSSKGAEDQPQHF. CDR3 nucleotides: TGTGCCAGCAGTTCAAAGGGGGCAGAGGATCAGCCCCAGCATTTT. The J gene is TRBJ1-5, the V gene TRBV2, with 7 bases that match TRBD1. Germline values: CDR1 SNHLY, CDR2 FYNNEI. The J segment lost 5 bases and the V segment lost 5 bases, leaving 9 bases of the junction unmatched. This CDR3 contains 15 residues.

The chain uses TRBV5-4 and TRBJ2-7; 8 bases align to TRBD2. V shed 0 bases and J 5 bases; nucleotides not matched to a gene: 4. This CDR3 has 14 residues. Germline V gene sequence: CDR1 SGHNT, CDR2 YYREEE (reference sequence). CDR3 coding DNA: TGTGCCAGCAGCTTGGTTGGGACTAGTCACGAGCAGTACTTC. Translated: CASSLVGTSHEQYF. Based on the CDR3 plus reference TRBV5-4 and TRBJ2-7, the full variable domain is ETGVTQSPTHLIKTRGQQVTLRCSSQSGHNTVSWYQQALGQGPQFIFQYYREEENGRGNFPPRFSGLQFPNYSSELNVNALELDDSALYLCASSLVGTSHEQYFGPGTRLTVT.

Worth noting for this clone: Its ends do not fully match the called genes, so a read error is possible. The chain uses TRBV18 and TRBJ2-2; D perhaps matches TRBD1 (7 bases). The CDR3 runs 16 residues. Germline assignment: CDR1 KGHSH and CDR2 LQKENI. CDR3 sequence: CASSPAGGQPPARRVF. CDR3 DNA: TGTGCCAGCTCACCAGCAGGGGGGCAGCCCCCGGCGCGGCGCGTTTTT.

This chain joins TRBV24-1 and TRBJ2-1; 12 bases line up with TRBD2. V shed 4 bases and J 0 bases; nucleotides not matched to a gene: 9. CDR3 length: 19 amino acids. Germline CDR1 is KGHDR and CDR2 is SFDVKD. The CDR3: CATSDPTSGSPSSYNEQFF. In DNA form, the CDR3 reads TGTGCCACCAGTGACCCGACTAGCGGGAGCCCCAGCTCCTACAATGAGCAGTTCTTC.

The V and J genes are TRBV20-1 and TRBJ2-7, with 8 positions matching TRBD1. The CDR3 has 11 residues. The germline V gene encodes CDR1 DFQATT and CDR2 SNEGSKA (reference sequence). The V gene end was trimmed by 8 bases and the J gene end by 6 bases; junction bases not matched to a gene: 6. In DNA, the CDR3 is TGCAGTCCGGACAGGGTACGCGAGCAGTACTTC. This gives the protein CSPDRVREQYF.

This chain connects TRBV5-1 to TRBJ1-2; D is unresolved. V was trimmed by 4 bases and J by 1 base, leaving 17 bases between them. Per the germline V gene, CDR1 is SGHRS and CDR2 is YFSETQ. The CDR3 is 16 amino acids. CDR3 coding DNA: TGCGCCAGCAGCAAGTGGACGACCGACAATAACTATGGCTACACCTTC. Translated, it gives CASSKWTTDNNYGYTF.

The chain couples TRBV24-1 to TRBJ1-2; weak D call: TRBD1 (5 bases). CDR1 and CDR2 (germline): KGHDR, SFDVKD. Trimming took 6 bases from V and 6 from J, leaving 7 bases between them. The CDR3 covers 11 residues. The CDR3, as DNA: TGTGCCACCAGTAGGGACGATGGCTACACCTTC. Residues: CATSRDDGYTF.

The chain carries TRBV6-5 and TRBJ1-2; D is uncertain. There are 15 residues in the CDR3. Trimming took off 6 bases at V and 4 bases at J, with 18 bases between the two ends. Germline lookup yields CDR1 MNHEY and CDR2 SVGAGI. CDR3 residues: CASRTLRSVRYGYTF. The CDR3 nucleotides are TGTGCCAGCAGGACCCTACGAAGCGTGCGCTATGGCTACACCTTC.

This sequence joins TRBV4-3 and TRBJ2-3; D not certain. V lost 0 bases, J lost 11 bases, and 21 bases lay in between. CDR3 length: 16 residues. Germline CDR1 reads LGHNA; CDR2 reads YSLEER. CDR3 amino acids: CASSQDINTIGSGQYF. CDR3 bases: TGCGCCAGCAGCCAAGATATAAATACGATTGGTTCTGGGCAGTATTTT.

This clone was recorded once. This chain joins TRBV2 and TRBJ1-1; TRBD1 is a possible D gene (5 bases). The CDR3 has 13 residues. The V and J ends lost 1 base and 10 bases respectively, with 13 bases between them. Germline CDR1 SNHLY, CDR2 FYNNEI. The CDR3 protein is CASSEGGGVLAFF. DNA for the CDR3: TGTGCCAGCAGTGAAGGGGGGGGAGTATTAGCTTTCTTT.

This sequence joins TRBV16 and TRBJ2-1, with D perhaps matching TRBD1 or TRBD2 (5 bases each). Germline V lookup: CDR1 KGHSY, CDR2 FQNENV. This CDR3 has 14 amino acids. V lost 3 bases and J lost 5, with 11 bases in between. In DNA, the CDR3 is TGTGCCAGCAGCCAGGGGACGGCAAACAATGAGCAGTTCTTC. As protein: CASSQGTANNEQFF.

V is TRBV7-9 and J is TRBJ1-4; D call uncertain. This CDR3 region has 12 residues. Germline CDR1 is SEHNR and CDR2 is FQNEAQ (reference sequence). Trimming removed 5 bases at V and 7 bases at J, with 8 bases between. CDR3 sequence (DNA): TGTGCCAGCAGCCTGGGGAGTGAAAAACTGTTTTTT. Amino acids: CASSLGSEKLFF.

V and J are TRBV30 and TRBJ1-6; no firm D call. The CDR3 covers 14 residues. The V end was cut by 1 base, the J end by 10 bases, with 14 bases between. Looked up from germline, CDR1 is GTSNPN and CDR2 is SVGIG (reference sequence). The chain's CDR3 is CAWSDGLRGSPLHF. CDR3 DNA sequence: TGTGCCTGGAGTGACGGGTTGCGTGGGTCACCCCTCCACTTT.

The gene calls are TRBV5-1 and TRBJ2-6; maybe TRBD2 (5 bases). The CDR3 spans 15 residues. Trimming removed 0 bases at V and 8 bases at J, with 12 bases between. Germline CDR1 and CDR2: SGHRS and YFSETQ. The CDR3 DNA sequence: TGCGCCAGCAGCTTGGGACATACTAGGACCAACGTCCTGACTTTC. Its protein is CASSLGHTRTNVLTF.